Presented here are 2 T cell receptor beta chains from one specimen sequenced in a study of response to subunit inactivated influenza vaccine. TCRdb fed the RT-PCR reads into MiXCR, producing one record per CDR3 protein. The sample lists about 610,000 distinct CDR3 sequences, 13% to 15% occurring once. This specimen was PBMCs from blood, taken approximately 13 days after vaccination. The receptors originated from a man between 45 and 60 years old who received an inactivated influenza vaccine.

This clonotype was detected a few times. The CDR3 loop is CSVGAPWDEQFF. In DNA form, the CDR3 reads TGCAGCGTTGGGGCCCCTTGGGATGAGCAGTTCTTC. The rearrangement links TRBV29-1 to TRBJ2-1; D gene ambiguous. The germline V gene encodes CDR1 SQVTM and CDR2 ANQGSEA. The V end lost 4 bases, the J end lost 8 bases, and 12 bases lay between the germline ends. CDR3 size: 12 residues.

This clonotype has just one count. The V gene is TRBV5-5, the J gene TRBJ2-3; the D gene is possibly TRBD2 (5 bases). The germline V and J ends were trimmed by 0 bases and 3 bases, with 11 bases remaining between them. This CDR3 comprises 15 residues. Germline V lookup: CDR1 SGHKS, CDR2 YYEKEE (reference sequence). As DNA, the CDR3 is TGTGCCAGCAGCTTGGGTCCGGGGATGACAGATACGCAGTATTTT. Translated: CASSLGPGMTDTQYF.